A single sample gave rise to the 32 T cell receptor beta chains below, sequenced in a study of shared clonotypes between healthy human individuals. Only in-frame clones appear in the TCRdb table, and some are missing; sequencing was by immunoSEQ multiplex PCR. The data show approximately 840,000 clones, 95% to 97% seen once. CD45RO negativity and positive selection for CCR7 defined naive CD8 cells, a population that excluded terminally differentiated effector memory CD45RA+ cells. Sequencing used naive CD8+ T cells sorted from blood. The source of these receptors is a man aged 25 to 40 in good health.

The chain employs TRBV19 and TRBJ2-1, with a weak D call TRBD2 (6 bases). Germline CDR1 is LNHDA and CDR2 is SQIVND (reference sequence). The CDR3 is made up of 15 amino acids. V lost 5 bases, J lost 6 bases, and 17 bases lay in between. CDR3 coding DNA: TGTGCCAGTAGTCCCTACGAAGGGGAGGTCAATGAGCAGTTCTTC. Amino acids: CASSPYEGEVNEQFF.

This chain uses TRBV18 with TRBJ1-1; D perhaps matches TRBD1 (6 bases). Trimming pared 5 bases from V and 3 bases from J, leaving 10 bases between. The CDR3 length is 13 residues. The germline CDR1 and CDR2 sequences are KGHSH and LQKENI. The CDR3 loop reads CASSYRVDTEAFF. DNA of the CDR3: TGTGCCAGCTCATACAGGGTAGACACTGAAGCTTTCTTT.

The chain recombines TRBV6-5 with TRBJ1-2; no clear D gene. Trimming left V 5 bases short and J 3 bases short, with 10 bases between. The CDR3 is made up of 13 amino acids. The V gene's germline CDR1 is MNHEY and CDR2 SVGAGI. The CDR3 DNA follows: TGTGCCAGCAGTGACGGGGTTTACTATGGCTACACCTTC. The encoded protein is CASSDGVYYGYTF.

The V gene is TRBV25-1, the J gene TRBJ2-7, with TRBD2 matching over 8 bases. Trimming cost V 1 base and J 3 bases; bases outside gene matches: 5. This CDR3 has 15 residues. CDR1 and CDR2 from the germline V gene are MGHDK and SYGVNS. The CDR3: CASSESLAGVYEQYF. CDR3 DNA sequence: TGTGCCAGCAGTGAATCTCTAGCGGGCGTCTACGAGCAGTACTTC.

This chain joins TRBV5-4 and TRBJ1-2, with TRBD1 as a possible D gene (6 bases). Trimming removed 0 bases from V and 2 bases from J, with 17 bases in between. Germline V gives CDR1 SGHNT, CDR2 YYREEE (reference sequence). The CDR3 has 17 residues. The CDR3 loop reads CASSLGGRGMENYGYTF. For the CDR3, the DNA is TGTGCCAGCAGCTTGGGCGGCAGGGGAATGGAAAACTATGGCTACACCTTC.

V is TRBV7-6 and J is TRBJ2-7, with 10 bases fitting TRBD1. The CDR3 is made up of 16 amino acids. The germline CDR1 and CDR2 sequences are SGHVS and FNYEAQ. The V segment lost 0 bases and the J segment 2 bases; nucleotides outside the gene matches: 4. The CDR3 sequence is CASSLALDRGPYEQYF. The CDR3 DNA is TGTGCCAGCAGCTTAGCGCTAGACAGGGGGCCCTACGAGCAGTACTTC.

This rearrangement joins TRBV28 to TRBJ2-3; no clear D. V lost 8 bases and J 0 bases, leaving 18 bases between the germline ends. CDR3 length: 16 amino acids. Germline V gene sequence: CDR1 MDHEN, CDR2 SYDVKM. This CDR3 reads CASSPLRAASTDTQYF. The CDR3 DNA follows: TGTGCCAGCTCCCCCCTCCGGGCGGCTAGCACAGATACGCAGTATTTT.

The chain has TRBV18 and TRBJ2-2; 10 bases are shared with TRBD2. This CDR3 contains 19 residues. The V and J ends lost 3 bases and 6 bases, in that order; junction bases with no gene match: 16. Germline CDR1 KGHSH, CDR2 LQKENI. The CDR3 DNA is TGTGCCAGCTCACCTAACCCCGGTCTATCTAGCGGGAGCGCCGGGGAGCTGTTTTTT. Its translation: CASSPNPGLSSGSAGELFF.

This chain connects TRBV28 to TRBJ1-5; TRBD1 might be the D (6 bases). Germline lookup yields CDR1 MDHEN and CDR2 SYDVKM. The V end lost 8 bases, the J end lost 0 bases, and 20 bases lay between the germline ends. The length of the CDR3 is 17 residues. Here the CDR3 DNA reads TGTGCCAGCGGGGCTCGGACAGTGACCCATAGCAATCAGCCCCAGCATTTT. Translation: CASGARTVTHSNQPQHF.

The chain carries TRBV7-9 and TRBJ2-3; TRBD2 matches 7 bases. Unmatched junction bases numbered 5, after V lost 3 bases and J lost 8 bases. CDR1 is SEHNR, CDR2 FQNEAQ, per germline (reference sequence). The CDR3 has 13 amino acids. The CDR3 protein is CASSFPTSPTQYF. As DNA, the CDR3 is TGTGCCAGCAGCTTCCCGACTAGCCCTACGCAGTATTTT.

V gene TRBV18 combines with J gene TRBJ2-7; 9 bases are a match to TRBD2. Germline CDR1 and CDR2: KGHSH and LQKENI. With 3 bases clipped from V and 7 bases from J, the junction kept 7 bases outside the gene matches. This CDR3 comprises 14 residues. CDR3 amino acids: CASSPGAGGHEQYF. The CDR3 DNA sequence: TGTGCCAGCTCACCCGGAGCGGGAGGACATGAGCAGTACTTC.

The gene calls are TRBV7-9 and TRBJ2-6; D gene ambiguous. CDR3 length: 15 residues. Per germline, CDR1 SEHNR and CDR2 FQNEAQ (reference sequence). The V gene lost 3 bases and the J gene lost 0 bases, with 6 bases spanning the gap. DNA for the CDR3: TGTGCCAGCAGCTTTTTCTCCTCTGGGGCCAACGTCCTGACTTTC. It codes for CASSFFSSGANVLTF.

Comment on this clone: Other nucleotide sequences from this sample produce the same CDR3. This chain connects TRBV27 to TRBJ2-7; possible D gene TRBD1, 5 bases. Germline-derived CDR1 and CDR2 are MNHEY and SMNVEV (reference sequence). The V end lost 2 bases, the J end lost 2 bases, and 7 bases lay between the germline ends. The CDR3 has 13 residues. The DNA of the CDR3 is TGTGCCAGCAGTTTAGACAGCACCTACGAGCAGTACTTC. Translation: CASSLDSTYEQYF.

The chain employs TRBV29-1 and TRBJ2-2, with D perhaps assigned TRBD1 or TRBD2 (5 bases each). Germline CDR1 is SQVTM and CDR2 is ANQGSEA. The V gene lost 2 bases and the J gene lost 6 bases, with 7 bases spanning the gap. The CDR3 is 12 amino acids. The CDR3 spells CSVELGAGELFF. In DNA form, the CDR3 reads TGCAGCGTTGAATTGGGGGCCGGGGAGCTGTTTTTT.

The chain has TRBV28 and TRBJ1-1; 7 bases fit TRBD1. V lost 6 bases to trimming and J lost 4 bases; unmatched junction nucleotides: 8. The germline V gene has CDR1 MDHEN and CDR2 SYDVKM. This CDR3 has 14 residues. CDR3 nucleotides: TGTGCCAGCAGCAGACAGGGCTTGGGCACTGAAGCTTTCTTT. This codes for CASSRQGLGTEAFF.

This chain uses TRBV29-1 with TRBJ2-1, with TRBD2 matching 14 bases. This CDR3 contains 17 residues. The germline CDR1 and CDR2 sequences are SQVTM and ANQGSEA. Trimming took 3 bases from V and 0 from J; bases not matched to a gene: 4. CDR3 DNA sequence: TGCAGCGTTGAGGGGACTAGCGGGAGATCCTCCTACAATGAGCAGTTCTTC. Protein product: CSVEGTSGRSSYNEQFF.

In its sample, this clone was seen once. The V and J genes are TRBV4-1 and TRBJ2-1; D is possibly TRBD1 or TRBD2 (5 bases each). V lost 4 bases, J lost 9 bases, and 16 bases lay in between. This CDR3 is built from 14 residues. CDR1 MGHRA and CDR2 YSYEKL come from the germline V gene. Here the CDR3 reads CASSPGHGTGEQFF. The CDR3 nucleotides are TGCGCCAGCAGCCCTGGTCACGGGACGGGTGAGCAGTTCTTC.

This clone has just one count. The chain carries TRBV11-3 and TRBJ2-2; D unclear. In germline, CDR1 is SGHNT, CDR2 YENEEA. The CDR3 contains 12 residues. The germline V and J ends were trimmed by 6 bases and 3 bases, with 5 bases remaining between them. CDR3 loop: CASSPDTGELFF. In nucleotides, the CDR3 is TGTGCCAGCAGTCCCGACACCGGGGAGCTGTTTTTT.

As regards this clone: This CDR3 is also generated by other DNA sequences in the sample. The CDR3 DNA follows: TGCGCCAGCAGCCAAGAGGCTAGCGGTTCCTACAATGAGCAGTTCTTC. It encodes CASSQEASGSYNEQFF. The chain combines TRBV4-3 with TRBJ2-1; 7 nucleotides line up with TRBD2. V dropped 0 bases and J dropped 1; count of bases not matched to a gene: 3. Germline loops: CDR1 LGHNA, CDR2 YSLEER. The CDR3 runs to 16 residues.

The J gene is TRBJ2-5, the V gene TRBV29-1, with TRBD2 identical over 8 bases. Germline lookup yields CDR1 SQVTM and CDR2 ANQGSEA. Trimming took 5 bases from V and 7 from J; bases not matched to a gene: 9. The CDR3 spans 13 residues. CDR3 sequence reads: CSVSPAGVGTQYF. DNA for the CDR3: TGCAGCGTTAGCCCAGCGGGAGTGGGGACCCAGTACTTC.

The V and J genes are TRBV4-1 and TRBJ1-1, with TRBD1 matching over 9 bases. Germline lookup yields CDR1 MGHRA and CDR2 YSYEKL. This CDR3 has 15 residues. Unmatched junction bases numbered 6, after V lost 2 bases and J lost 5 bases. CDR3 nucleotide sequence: TGCGCCAGCAGCCAAACAGGGGGCCTAGGGACTGAAGCTTTCTTT. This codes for CASSQTGGLGTEAFF.

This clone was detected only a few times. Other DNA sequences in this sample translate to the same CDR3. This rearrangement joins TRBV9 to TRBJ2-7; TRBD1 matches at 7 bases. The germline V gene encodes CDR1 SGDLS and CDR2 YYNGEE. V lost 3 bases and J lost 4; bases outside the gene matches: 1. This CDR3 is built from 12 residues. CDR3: CASSGQGYEQYF. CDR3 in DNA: TGTGCCAGCAGCGGACAGGGATACGAGCAGTACTTC.

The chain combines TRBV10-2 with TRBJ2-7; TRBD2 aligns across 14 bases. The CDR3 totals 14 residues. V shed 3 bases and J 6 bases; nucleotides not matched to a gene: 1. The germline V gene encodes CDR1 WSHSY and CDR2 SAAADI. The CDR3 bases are TGCGCCAGCAGTGAAGGACTAGCGGGGGGCGAGCAGTACTTC. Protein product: CASSEGLAGGEQYF.

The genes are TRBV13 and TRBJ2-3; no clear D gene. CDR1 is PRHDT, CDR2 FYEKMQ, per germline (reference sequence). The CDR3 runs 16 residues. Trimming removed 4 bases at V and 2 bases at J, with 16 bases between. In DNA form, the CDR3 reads TGTGCCAGCAGCTCCCGGTTTTTTACAAACACAGATACGCAGTATTTT. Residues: CASSSRFFTNTDTQYF.

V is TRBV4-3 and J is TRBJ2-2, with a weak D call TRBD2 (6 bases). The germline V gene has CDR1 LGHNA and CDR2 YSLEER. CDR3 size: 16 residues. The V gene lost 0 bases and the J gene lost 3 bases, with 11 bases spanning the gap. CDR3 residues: CASSQEWSGYTGELFF. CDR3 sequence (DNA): TGCGCCAGCAGCCAAGAATGGAGCGGGTACACCGGGGAGCTGTTTTTT.

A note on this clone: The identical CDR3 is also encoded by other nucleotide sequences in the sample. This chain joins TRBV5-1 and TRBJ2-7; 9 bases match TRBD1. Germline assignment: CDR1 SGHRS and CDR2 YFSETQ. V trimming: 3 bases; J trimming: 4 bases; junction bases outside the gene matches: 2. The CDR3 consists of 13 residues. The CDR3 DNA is TGCGCCAGCAGCTCGGGACAGGGTTACGAGCAGTACTTC. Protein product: CASSSGQGYEQYF.

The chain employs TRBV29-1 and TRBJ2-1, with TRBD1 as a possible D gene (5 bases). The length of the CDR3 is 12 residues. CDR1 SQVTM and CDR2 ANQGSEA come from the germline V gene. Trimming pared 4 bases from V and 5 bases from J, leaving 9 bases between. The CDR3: CSVGQRNNEQFF. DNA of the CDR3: TGCAGCGTTGGACAGCGTAACAATGAGCAGTTCTTC.

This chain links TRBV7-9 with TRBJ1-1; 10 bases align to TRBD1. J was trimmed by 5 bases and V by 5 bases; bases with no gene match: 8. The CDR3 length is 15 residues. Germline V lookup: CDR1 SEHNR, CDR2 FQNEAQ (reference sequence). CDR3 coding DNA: TGTGCCAGCAGCGGAGACAGGGGGCGAAGGACTGAAGCTTTCTTT. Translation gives CASSGDRGRRTEAFF.

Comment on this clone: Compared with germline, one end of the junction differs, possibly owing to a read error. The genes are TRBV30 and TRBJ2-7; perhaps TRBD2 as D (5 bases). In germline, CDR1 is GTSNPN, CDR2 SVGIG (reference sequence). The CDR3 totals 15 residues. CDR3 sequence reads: CAWSIRDPSSHEQYF. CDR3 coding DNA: TGTGCCTGGAGTATTCGGGATCCTAGCTCCCACGAGCAGTACTTC.

The CDR3 sequence is CASSSRTSGSMTDTQYF. The CDR3 coding sequence is TGTGCCAGCAGCTCCCGGACTAGCGGGAGTATGACAGATACGCAGTATTTT. The genes are TRBV7-9 and TRBJ2-3, with 13 bases fitting TRBD2. Per the germline V gene, CDR1 is SEHNR and CDR2 is FQNEAQ (reference sequence). CDR3 length equals 17 residues. V shed 4 bases, J shed 3 bases, and the junction held 7 bases outside the gene matches.

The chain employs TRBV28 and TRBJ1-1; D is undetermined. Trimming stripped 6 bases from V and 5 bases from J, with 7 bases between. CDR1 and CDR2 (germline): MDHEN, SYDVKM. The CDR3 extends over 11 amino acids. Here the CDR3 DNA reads TGTGCCAGCAGCTCGGGGACTGAAGCTTTCTTT. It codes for CASSSGTEAFF. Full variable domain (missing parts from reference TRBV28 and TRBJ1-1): DVKVTQSSRYLVKRTGEKVFLECVQDMDHENMFWYRQDPGLGLRLIYFSYDVKMKEKGDIPEGYSVSREKKERFSLILESASTNQTSMYLCASSSGTEAFFGQGTRLTVV.

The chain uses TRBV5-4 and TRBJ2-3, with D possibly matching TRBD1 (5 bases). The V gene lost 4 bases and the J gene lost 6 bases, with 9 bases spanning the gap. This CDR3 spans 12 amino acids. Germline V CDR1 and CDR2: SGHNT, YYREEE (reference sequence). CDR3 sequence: CASSPTVDTQYF. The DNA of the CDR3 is TGTGCCAGCAGCCCGACAGTGGATACGCAGTATTTT.